The clone carrying this T cell receptor (beta chain) came up a few times. Germline V CDR1 and CDR2: MNHEY, SMNVEV (reference sequence). The CDR3 contains 15 residues. Trimming cost V 6 bases and J 6 bases; bases outside gene matches: 11. This sample was included in a study of blood T cell repertoires in COVID-19. At the level of the study: The United States, Italy and Spain provided the acute and convalescent COVID-19 samples. Nucleic acid was either cDNA or gDNA, and it came from T cells, B-cell-depleted T cells, or PBMCs.

Per the original methods: The assay estimated nucleated cells by amplifying reference gene primers. TCRdb's table, derived via immunoSEQ multiplex PCR, lists solely in-frame clones and lacks some. V and J calls and clone size follow that table, whereas D and trimming were derived from the DNA. Here the sample spans more than 70,000 clones, 86% being singletons. This rearrangement joins TRBV27 to TRBJ2-1; 7 nucleotides line up with TRBD2. The sample consisted of peripheral blood. This sequence originates from an elderly man with active or convalescent COVID-19. In DNA, the CDR3 is TGTGCCAGCAGCCTAACGGGACTACTACTCAATGAGCAGTTCTTC. It yields the protein CASSLTGLLLNEQFF.